These T cell receptor beta chains were read from a single sample in a study of patients and donors after allogeneic stem cell transplantation. TCRdb re-derived calls from the RT-PCR reads in MiXCR, one entry per CDR3 protein. Of 900,000 to 1,000,000 distinct CDR3 sequences in the sample, approximately 19% were seen once. Sequenced: blood, either unsorted or a sorted T cell fraction (not recorded which). The receptors here all came from a human donor who was either an allogeneic HSCT recipient or a stem cell or donor lymphocyte infusion donor (not recorded which). It is not recorded whose cells these are; they may come from a transplant donor. Each CDR3 is given with its conserved first and last residue. A D gene is named only where the DNA matches it firmly. A row's size may be missing; if present it is once, few, many or a size class.

TRBJ1-2 | TRBV4-1 | few | TRBD1 | CASSQGDRAYGYTF | TGCGCCAGCAGCCAAGGCGACAGGGCGTATGGCTACACCTTC
TRBJ1-3 | TRBV6-5 | few | . | CASSYKTATLVPTGNTIYF | TGTGCCAGCAGTTACAAGACAGCTACTTTAGTTCCGACTGGAAACACCATATATTTT
TRBJ2-1 | TRBV7-2 | few | . | CASSLQARGPEQFF | TGTGCCAGCAGCTTACAAGCGCGGGGGCCGGAGCAGTTCTTC
TRBJ1-5 | TRBV19 | . | . | CASSIDSFRSNQPQHF | TGTGCCAGTAGTATAGATAGTTTTCGGAGCAATCAGCCCCAGCATTTT
TRBJ2-7 | TRBV7-2 | many | . | CASSYGTGDLKEQYF | TGTGCCAGCAGTTATGGGACGGGAGATCTCAAGGAGCAGTACTTC
TRBJ1-2 | TRBV12-3/TRBV12-4 | . | . | CASSLREGSGGYTF | TGTGCCAGCAGTTTAAGGGAGGGCAGCGGTGGCTACACCTTC
TRBJ2-6 | TRBV3-1 | few | . | CASSQAGTGANVLTF | TGTGCCAGCAGCCAAGCTGGGACTGGGGCCAACGTCCTGACTTTC
TRBJ2-1 | TRBV7-9 | . | TRBD2 | CASSLSGGKTNEQFF | TGTGCCAGCAGCTTATCGGGGGGGAAGACCAATGAGCAGTTCTTC
TRBJ2-1 | TRBV4-3 | many | TRBD2 | CASSSGLATYNEQFF | TGCGCCAGCAGCTCGGGACTAGCGACCTACAATGAGCAGTTCTTC
TRBJ2-5 | TRBV20-1 | few | . | CSAPNRVGETQYF | TGCAGTGCTCCTAACAGGGTGGGAGAGACCCAGTACTTC